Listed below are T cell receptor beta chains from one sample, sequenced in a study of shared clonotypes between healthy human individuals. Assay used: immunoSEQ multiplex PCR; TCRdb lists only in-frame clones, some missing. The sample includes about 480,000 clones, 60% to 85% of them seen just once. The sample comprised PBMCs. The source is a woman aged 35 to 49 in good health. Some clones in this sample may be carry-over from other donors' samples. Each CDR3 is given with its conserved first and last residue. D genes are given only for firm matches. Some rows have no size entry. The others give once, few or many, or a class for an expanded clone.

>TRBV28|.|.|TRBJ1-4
TGTGCCAGCAGCACCGGGACACCATCAACTAATGAAAAACTGTTTTTT
CASSTGTPSTNEKLFF
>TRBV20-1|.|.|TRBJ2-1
TGCAGTGCCCTACCAAGCAATGAGCAGTTCTTC
CSALPSNEQFF
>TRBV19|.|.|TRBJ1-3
TGTGCCAGTAGTCTCACAGACAACTCTGGAAACACCATATATTTT
CASSLTDNSGNTIYF
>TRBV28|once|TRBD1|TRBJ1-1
TGTGCCAGCAGCCTACGGGACAGGATCACTGAAGCTTTCTTT
CASSLRDRITEAFF
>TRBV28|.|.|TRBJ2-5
TGTGCCAGCAGTTTATGGGTAGGCCAAGAGACCCAGTACTTC
CASSLWVGQETQYF
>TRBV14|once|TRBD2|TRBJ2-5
TGTGCCAGCAGCCCAGCTCCGGGCGGGAGGCAAGAGACCCAGTACTTC
CASSPAPGGRQETQYF
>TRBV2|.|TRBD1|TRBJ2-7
TGTGCCAGCACTCCAGGGACAGGGGAACCCTACGAGCAGTACTTC
CASTPGTGEPYEQYF
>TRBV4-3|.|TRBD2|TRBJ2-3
TGCGCCAGCAGCCAAGATGGGCTAGCGGGACCGGGCCTTGGGGATACGCAGTATTTT
CASSQDGLAGPGLGDTQYF
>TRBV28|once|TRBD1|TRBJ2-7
TGTGCCAGCAGTCTGACAGGGACCTCCTACGAGCAGTACTTC
CASSLTGTSYEQYF
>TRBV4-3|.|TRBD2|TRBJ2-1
TGCGCCAGCAGCCAAGATACGGGACTAGCGGCGTTCTTC
CASSQDTGLAAFF
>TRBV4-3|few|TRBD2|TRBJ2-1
TGCGCCAGCAGCCGTACTAGCGGGATTAATGAGCAGTTCTTC
CASSRTSGINEQFF
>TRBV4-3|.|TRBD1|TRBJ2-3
TGCGCCAGCAGCCAAGATCTAACGGGACAGGCGAGCACAGATACGCAGTATTTT
CASSQDLTGQASTDTQYF
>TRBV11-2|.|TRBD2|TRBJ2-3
TGTGCCAGCAGCTTTCGGACTAGCGACCGCACAGATACGCAGTATTTT
CASSFRTSDRTDTQYF
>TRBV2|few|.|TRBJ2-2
TGTGCCAGCAGTGTCGGGGAGCTGTTTTTT
CASSVGELFF
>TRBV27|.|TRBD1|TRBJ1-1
TGTGCCAGCAGTCCTCGGACAGGGCTTGGTTACACTGAAGCTTTCTTT
CASSPRTGLGYTEAFF
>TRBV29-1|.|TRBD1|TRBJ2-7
TGCAGCGTTGAAGGGGGGGACAGGGGTGATTACGAGCAGTACTTC
CSVEGGDRGDYEQYF
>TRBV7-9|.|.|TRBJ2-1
TGTGCCAGCAGCTTAGAGTGGGATGAGCAGTTCTTC
CASSLEWDEQFF
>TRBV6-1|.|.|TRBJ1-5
TGTGCCAGCAGGGCAGATTCCAATCAGCCCCAGCATTTT
CASRADSNQPQHF
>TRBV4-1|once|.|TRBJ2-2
TGCGCCAGCAGCCAACTTGGCACAGCGGCCGGGGAGCTGTTTTTT
CASSQLGTAAGELFF
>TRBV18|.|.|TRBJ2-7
TGTGCCAGCTCCTATAGTCAGAGGGCCTACGAGCAGTACTTC
CASSYSQRAYEQYF
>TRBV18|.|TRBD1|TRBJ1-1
TGTGCCAGCTCATCATCCTCGACAGGGCGAACTGAAGCTTTCTTT
CASSSSSTGRTEAFF
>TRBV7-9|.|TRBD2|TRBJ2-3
TGTGCCAGCAGCTTATCACCTAGCGGTTACACAGATACGCAGTATTTT
CASSLSPSGYTDTQYF
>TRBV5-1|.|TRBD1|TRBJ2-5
TGCGCCAGCAGCTTGGCCAACAGGGGGAGAGAGACCCAGTACTTC
CASSLANRGRETQYF
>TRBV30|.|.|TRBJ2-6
TGTGCCTGGAGTGCTCTCCGGGAACTAAACGTCCTGACTTTC
CAWSALRELNVLTF
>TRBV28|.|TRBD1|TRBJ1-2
TGTGCCAGCAGGGAACCGGGACAGGGTTATGGCTACACCTTC
CASREPGQGYGYTF
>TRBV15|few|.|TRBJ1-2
TGTGCCACCAGCAGAGATTACCTTGGCGAAGCTAACTATGGCTACACCTTC
CATSRDYLGEANYGYTF
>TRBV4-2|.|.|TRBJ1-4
TGTGCCAGCAGCCAAGAGGGGACGGCAAATGAAAAACTGTTTTTT
CASSQEGTANEKLFF
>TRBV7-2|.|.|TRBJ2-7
TGTGCCAGCAGCTTAGAAGCTAGGGCTTCCTACGAGCAGTACTTC
CASSLEARASYEQYF
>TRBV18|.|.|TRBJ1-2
TGTGCCAGCCGTGCGACGGAATCGTACACCTTC
CASRATESYTF
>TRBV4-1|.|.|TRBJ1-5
TGCGCCAGCAGCTTAATCTATAGGGACAATCAGCCCCAGCATTTT
CASSLIYRDNQPQHF
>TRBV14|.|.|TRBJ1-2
TGTGCCAGCAGCCACCCGGCGGGGGGCTACACCTTC
CASSHPAGGYTF
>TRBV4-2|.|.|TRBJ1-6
TGTGCCAGCAGCGACCTTCCACAGGAAAATTCACCCCTCCACTTT
CASSDLPQENSPLHF
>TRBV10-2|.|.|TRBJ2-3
TGCGCCAGCAGTGAGTCTGGGGGTAGCACAGATACGCAGTATTTT
CASSESGGSTDTQYF
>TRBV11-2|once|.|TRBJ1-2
TGTGCCAGCAGCTTAGCGGGCAGGAGAGGCTACACCTTC
CASSLAGRRGYTF
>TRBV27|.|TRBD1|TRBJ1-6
TGTGCCAGCATGTGGACAGGGAGCTCCTATAATTCACCCCTCCACTTT
CASMWTGSSYNSPLHF
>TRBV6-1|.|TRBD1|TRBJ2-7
TGTGCCAGCAGTCCGGACAGGGGCCCCTACGAGCAGTACTTC
CASSPDRGPYEQYF
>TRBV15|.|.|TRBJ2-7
TGTGCCACCAGCAGAGCCCCAGGGGACGAGCAGTACTTC
CATSRAPGDEQYF